This T cell receptor (beta chain) was observed in a study of cytomegalovirus exposure and HLA in healthy donors. Study-level points and caveats: Later on, an analysis showed TCR association rates differing by HLA locus, with DRB1 the most and HLA-C the fewest. What a later analysis reportedly showed was that an Asian-associated ancestry cluster had fewer N-insertions than the approximately 700-donor mean. Links to common viral pathogens appeared, in a later analysis, for several of the most significant clusters.

As to this clone: The target antigen is unknown.

PCR was performed using 60 Vbeta and 13 Jbeta primers. Method: immunoSEQ multiplex PCR; TCRdb's copy keeps in-frame clones and lacks some. Among some 51,000 clones listed, over 55% were seen once. The clonotype was recovered from a man aged 40-55 years in good health and CMV-seropositive. Sample: PBMCs.

The chain's CDR3 is CASSTSAAIPEAFF. The DNA for the CDR3 is TGTGCCAGTAGTACTTCTGCGGCGATCCCTGAAGCTTTCTTT. The chain recombines TRBV19 with TRBJ1-1, with D uncertain. Trimming removed 4 bases at V and 6 bases at J, with 15 bases between. CDR1 and CDR2 from the germline V gene are LNHDA and SQIVND (reference sequence). The CDR3 contains 14 residues.